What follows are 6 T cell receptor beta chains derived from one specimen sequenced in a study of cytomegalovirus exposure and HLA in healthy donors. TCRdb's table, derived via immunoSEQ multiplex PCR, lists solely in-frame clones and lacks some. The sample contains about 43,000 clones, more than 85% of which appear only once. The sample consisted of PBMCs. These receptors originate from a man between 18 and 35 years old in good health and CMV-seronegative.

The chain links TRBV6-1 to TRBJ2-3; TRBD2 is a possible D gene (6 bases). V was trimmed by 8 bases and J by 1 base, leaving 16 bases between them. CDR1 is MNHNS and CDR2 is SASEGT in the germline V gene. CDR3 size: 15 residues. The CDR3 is CASRGAAMGTDTQYF. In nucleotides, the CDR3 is TGTGCCAGCCGCGGGGCCGCGATGGGCACAGATACGCAGTATTTT.

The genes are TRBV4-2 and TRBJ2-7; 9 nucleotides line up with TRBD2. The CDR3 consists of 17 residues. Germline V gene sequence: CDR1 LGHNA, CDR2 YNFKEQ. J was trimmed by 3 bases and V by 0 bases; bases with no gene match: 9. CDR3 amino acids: CASSQDPGLAIFYEQYF. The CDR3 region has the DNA TGTGCCAGCAGCCAAGATCCCGGACTAGCGATCTTCTACGAGCAGTACTTC.

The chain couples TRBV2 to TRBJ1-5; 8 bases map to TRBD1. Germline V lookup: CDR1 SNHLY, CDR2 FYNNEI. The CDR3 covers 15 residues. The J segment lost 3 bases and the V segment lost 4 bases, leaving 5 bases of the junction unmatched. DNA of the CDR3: TGTGCCAGCAGTGTGAGGACAGGGTTCAATCAGCCCCAGCATTTT. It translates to CASSVRTGFNQPQHF.

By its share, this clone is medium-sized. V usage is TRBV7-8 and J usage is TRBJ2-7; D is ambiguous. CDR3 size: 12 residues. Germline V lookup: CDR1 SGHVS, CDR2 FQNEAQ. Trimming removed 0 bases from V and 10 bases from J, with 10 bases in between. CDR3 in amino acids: CASSLARLEQYF. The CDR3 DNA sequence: TGTGCCAGCAGCTTAGCGAGGCTAGAACAGTACTTC.

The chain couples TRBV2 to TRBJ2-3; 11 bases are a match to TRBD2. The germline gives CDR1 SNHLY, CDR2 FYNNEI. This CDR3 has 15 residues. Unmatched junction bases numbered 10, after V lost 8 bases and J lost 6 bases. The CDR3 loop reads CASGGLAGGPDTQYF. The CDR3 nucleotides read TGTGCCAGCGGGGGGCTAGCGGGAGGTCCCGATACGCAGTATTTT. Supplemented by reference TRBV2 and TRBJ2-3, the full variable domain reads EPEVTQTPSHQVTQMGQEVILRCVPISNHLYFYWYRQILGQKVEFLVSFYNNEISEKSEIFDDQFSVERPDGSNFTLKIRSTKLEDSAMYFCASGGLAGGPDTQYFGPGTRLTVL.

CDR3 sequence: CASSIDRGAGANVLTF. CDR3 in DNA: TGTGCCAGTAGTATAGATCGGGGGGCTGGGGCCAACGTCCTGACTTTC. The chain is built from TRBV19 and TRBJ2-6, with 7 bases lining up with TRBD2. CDR3 length equals 16 residues. Germline V gene sequence: CDR1 LNHDA, CDR2 SQIVND (reference sequence). The V segment lost 0 bases and the J segment 2 bases; nucleotides outside the gene matches: 1. Based on the CDR3 plus reference TRBV19 and TRBJ2-6, the full variable domain is DGGITQSPKYLFRKEGQNVTLSCEQNLNHDAMYWYRQDPGQGLRLIYYSQIVNDFQKGDIAEGYSVSREKKESFPLTVTSAQKNPTAFYLCASSIDRGAGANVLTFGAGSRLTVL.